This T cell receptor beta chain was profiled in a study of human T cells and chemical hapten exposure. Overall study: Small volume differences among pooled libraries mainly caused per-sample TCR yield variation. Points from the study as a whole: Sensitization with DPC brought no change to TCRs above 1 in 1000 in frequency.

As concerns this clonotype: What it binds is not known.

Unique molecular identifiers were attached to individual cDNA molecules during library preparation. Authors' analysis steps: Individual samples carried between about 23,224 and 750,000 TCRs, with more than 95,000 as the median. In TCRdb, the RACE reads were re-called with MiXCR into one record per CDR3 protein. Here the V and J calls rest on TCRdb's processing, not on the authors' analysis. The sample has tens of thousands of distinct CDR3 sequences; 3.5% to 4.5% are singletons. Time point in this sample: healthy volunteer bleed at 2 weeks. The template was total RNA from unfractionated whole blood. The sequence derives from a female donor in good health. Some clones in this sample may be carry-over from other donors' samples. The sample taken for sequencing was whole blood.

This CDR3 is CASSYSSGEDQPQHF. Written as DNA, the CDR3 is TGTGCCAGCAGTTACTCGTCAGGGGAGGATCAGCCCCAGCATTTT. The chain combines TRBV6-5 with TRBJ1-5; D possibly corresponds to TRBD1 (6 bases). Trimming left V 0 bases short and J 5 bases short, with 11 bases between. The CDR3 loop spans 15 amino acids. Germline CDR1 is MNHEY and CDR2 is SVGAGI.